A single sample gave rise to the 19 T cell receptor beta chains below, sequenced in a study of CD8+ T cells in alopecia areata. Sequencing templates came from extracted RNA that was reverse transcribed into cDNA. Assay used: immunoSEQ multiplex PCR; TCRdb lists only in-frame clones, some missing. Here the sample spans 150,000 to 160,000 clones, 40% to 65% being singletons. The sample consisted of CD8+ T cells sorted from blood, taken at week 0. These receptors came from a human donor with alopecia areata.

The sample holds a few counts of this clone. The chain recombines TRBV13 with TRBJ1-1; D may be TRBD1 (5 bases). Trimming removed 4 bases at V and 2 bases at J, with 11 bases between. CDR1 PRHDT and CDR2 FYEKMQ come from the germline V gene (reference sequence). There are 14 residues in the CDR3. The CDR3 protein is CASSSIQGNTEAFF. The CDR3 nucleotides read TGTGCCAGCAGCTCCATTCAGGGAAACACTGAAGCTTTCTTT.

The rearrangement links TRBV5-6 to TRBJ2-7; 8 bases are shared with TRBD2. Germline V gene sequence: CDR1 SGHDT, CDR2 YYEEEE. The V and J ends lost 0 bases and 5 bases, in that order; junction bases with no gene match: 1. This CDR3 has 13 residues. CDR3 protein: CASSLGTSHEQYF. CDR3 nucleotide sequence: TGTGCCAGCAGCTTGGGGACTAGCCACGAGCAGTACTTC.

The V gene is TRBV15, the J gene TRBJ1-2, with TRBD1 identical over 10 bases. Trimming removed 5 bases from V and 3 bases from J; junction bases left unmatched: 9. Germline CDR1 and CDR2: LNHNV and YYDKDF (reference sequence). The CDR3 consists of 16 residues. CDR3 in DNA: TGTGCCACCAGCCGAAGACAGGGGGCTTCGGACTATGGCTACACCTTC. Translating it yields CATSRRQGASDYGYTF.

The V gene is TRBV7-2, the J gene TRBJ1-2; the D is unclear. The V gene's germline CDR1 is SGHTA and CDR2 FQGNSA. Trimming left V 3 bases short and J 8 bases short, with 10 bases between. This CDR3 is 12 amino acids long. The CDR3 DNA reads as TGTGCCAGCAGCTTTTCGACTACCGGCTACACCTTC. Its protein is CASSFSTTGYTF.

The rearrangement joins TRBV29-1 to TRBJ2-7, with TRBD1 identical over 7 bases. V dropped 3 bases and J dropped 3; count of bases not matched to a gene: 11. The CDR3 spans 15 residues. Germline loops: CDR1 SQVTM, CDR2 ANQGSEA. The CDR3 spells CSVEVTGSPHYEQYF. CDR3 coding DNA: TGCAGCGTTGAGGTGACAGGGAGTCCCCACTACGAGCAGTACTTC.

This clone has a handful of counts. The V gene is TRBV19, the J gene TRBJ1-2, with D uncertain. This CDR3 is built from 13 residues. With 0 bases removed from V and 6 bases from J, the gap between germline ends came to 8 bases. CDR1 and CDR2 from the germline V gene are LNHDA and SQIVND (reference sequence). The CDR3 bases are TGTGCCAGTAGTATAGATCCGACGGATGGCTACACCTTC. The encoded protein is CASSIDPTDGYTF.

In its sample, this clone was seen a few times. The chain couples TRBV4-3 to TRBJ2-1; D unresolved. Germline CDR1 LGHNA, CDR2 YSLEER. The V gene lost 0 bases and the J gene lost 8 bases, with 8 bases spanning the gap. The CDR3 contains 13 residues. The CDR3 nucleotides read TGCGCCAGCAGCCAAGATCAGCTTGATGAGCAGTTCTTC. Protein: CASSQDQLDEQFF.

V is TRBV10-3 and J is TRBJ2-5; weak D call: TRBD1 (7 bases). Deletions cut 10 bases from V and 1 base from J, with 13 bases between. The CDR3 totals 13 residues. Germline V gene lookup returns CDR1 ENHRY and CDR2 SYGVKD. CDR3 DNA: TGTGCCACCCTTCAGGGGGGCCAAGAGACCCAGTACTTC. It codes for CATLQGGQETQYF.

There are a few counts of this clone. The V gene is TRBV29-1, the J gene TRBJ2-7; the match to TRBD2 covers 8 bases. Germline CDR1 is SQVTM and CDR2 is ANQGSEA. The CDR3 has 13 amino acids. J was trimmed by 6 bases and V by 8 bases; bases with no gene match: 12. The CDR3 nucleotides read TGCAGCATTTTTCCGGGACTAGATGGCGAGCAGTACTTC. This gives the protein CSIFPGLDGEQYF.

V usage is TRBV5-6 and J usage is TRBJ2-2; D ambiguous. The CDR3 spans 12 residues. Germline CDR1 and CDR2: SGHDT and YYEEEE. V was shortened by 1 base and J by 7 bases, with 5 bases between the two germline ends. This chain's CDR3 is CASSLLGGELFF. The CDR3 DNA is TGTGCCAGCAGCTTGTTGGGCGGGGAGCTGTTTTTT. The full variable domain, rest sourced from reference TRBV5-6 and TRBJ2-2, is DAGVTQSPTHLIKTRGQQVTLRCSPKSGHDTVSWYQQALGQGPQFIFQYYEEEERQRGNFPDRFSGHQFPNYSSELNVNALLLGDSALYLCASSLLGGELFFGEGSRLTVL.

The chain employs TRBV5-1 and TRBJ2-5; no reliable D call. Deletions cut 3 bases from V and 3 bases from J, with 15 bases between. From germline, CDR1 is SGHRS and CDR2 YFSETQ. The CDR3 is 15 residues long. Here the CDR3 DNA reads TGCGCCAGCAGCTACGATTGGACCATCGAAGAGACCCAGTACTTC. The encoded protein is CASSYDWTIEETQYF.

CDR3 region: CASSWGEEEQYF. CDR3 DNA: TGTGCCAGCAGCTGGGGGGAAGAGGAGCAGTACTTC. The chain joins TRBV11-2 to TRBJ2-7; a weak D match, TRBD2 (6 bases). Trimming took 4 bases from V and 7 from J, leaving 11 bases between them. This CDR3 comprises 12 residues. The germline gives CDR1 SGHAT, CDR2 FQNNGV.

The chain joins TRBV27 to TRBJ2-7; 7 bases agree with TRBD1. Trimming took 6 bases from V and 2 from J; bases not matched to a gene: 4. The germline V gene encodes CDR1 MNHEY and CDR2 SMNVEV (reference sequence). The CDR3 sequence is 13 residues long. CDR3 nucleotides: TGTGCCAGCAGCCAACAGGGGCCCTACGAGCAGTACTTC. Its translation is CASSQQGPYEQYF.

The chain's CDR3 is CASSTGGNYGYTF. The CDR3 DNA sequence: TGTGCCAGCAGCACAGGGGGCAACTATGGCTACACCTTC. V and J are TRBV25-1 and TRBJ1-2; 9 positions agree with TRBD1. With 6 bases clipped from V and 2 bases from J, the junction kept 1 base outside the gene matches. CDR1 is MGHDK, CDR2 SYGVNS, per germline. The CDR3 is made up of 13 amino acids.

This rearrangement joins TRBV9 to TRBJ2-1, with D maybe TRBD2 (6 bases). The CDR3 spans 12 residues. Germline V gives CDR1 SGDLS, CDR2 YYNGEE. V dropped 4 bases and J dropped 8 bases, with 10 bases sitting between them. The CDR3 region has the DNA TGTGCCAGCAGCCCTCGCGGGGATGAGCAGTTCTTC. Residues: CASSPRGDEQFF.

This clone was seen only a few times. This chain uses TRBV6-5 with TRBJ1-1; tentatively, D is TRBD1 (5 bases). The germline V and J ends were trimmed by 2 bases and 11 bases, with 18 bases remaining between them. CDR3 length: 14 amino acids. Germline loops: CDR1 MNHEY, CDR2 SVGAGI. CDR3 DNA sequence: TGTGCCAGCAGTTACAGTTACCGGGGCTTTAAGGCTTTCTTT. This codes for CASSYSYRGFKAFF.

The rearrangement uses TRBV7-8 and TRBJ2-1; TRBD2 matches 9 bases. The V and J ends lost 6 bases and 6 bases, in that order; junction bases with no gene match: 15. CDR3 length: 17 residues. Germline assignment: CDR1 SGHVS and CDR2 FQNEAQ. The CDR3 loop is CASSPPPGLAGSNEQFF. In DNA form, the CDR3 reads TGTGCCAGCAGTCCTCCCCCCGGGCTAGCGGGGAGCAATGAGCAGTTCTTC.

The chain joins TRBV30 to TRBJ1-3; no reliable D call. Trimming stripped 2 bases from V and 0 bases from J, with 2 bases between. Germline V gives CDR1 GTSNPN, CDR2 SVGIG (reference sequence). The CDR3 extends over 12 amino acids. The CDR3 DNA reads TGTGCCTGGAGTCCCTCTGGAAACACCATATATTTT. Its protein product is CAWSPSGNTIYF.

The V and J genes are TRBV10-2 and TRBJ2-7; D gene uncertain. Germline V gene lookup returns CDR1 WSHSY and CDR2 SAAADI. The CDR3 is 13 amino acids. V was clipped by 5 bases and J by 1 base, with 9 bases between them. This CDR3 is CASSPRISYEQYF. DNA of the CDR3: TGCGCCAGCAGTCCCAGAATTTCCTACGAGCAGTACTTC.